This T cell receptor (beta chain) was recovered during a study of T cell responses to AZD1222 COVID-19 vaccine. A remark on this clone: Its antigen is unidentified.

TCRdb's table, derived via immunoSEQ multiplex PCR, lists solely in-frame clones and lacks some. The top ten clones hold around 15% of a sample with about 100,000 clones, about 86% of them seen once. This CDR3 has 10 residues. The V and J ends lost 7 bases and 8 bases respectively, with 6 bases between them. Germline CDR1 is SQVTM and CDR2 is ANQGSEA. Study-level points and caveats: It was only after the peak T cell response that any repertoires were sampled.

Sample: peripheral blood, taken on day 0 of AZD1222 vaccination. The TCR comes from an adult in good health. This sequence joins TRBV29-1 and TRBJ1-6; D gene unclear. The CDR3 loop reads CSGTYSPLHF. In nucleotides, the CDR3 is TGCAGCGGGACTTATTCACCCCTCCACTTT.